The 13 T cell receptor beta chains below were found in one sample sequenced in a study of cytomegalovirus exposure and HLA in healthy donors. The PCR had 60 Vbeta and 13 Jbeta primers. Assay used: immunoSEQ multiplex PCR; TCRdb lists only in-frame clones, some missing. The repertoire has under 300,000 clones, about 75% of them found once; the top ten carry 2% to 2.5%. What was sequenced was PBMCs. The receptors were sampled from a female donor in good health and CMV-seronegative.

CDR3 amino acids: CASTRTPNTYEQYF. The CDR3 coding sequence is TGTGCCAGCACCCGGACACCGAATACCTACGAGCAGTACTTC. V gene TRBV27 combines with J gene TRBJ2-7; D possibly corresponds to TRBD1 (5 bases). Germline CDR1 is MNHEY and CDR2 is SMNVEV (reference sequence). The CDR3 runs to 14 residues. V shed 7 bases and J shed 2 bases, with 15 bases lying between them.

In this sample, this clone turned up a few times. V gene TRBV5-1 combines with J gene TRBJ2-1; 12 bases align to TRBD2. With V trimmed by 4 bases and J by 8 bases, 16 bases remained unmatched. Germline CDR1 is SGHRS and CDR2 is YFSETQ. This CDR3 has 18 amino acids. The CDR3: CASSHIPPGLAGSYEQFF. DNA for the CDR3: TGCGCCAGCAGCCATATACCCCCAGGACTAGCGGGAAGCTATGAGCAGTTCTTC.

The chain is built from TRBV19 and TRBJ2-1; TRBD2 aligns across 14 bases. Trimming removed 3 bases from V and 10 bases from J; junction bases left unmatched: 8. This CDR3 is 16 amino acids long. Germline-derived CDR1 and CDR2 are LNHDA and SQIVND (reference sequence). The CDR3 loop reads CASSIQGLAGVGEQFF. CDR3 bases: TGTGCCAGTAGTATCCAGGGACTAGCGGGAGTGGGGGAGCAGTTCTTC.

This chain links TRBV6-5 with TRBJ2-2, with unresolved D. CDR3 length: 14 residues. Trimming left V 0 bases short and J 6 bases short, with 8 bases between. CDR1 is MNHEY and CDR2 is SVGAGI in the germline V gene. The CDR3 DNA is TGTGCCAGCAGTTACTCGAACGAGGCCGGGGAGCTGTTTTTT. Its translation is CASSYSNEAGELFF.

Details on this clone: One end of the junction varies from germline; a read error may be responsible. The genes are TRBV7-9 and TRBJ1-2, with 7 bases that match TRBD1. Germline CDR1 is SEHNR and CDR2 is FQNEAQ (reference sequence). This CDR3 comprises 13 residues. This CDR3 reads CASSLAQGTGYIF. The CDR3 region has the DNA TGTGCCAGCAGCTTAGCACAGGGGACCGGCTACATCTTC.

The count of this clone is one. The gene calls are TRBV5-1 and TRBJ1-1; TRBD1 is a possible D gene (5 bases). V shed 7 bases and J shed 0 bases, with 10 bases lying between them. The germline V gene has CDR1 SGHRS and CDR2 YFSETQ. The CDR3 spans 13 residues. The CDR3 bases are TGCGCCAGCGGTGACAGCATGAACACTGAAGCTTTCTTT. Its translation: CASGDSMNTEAFF.

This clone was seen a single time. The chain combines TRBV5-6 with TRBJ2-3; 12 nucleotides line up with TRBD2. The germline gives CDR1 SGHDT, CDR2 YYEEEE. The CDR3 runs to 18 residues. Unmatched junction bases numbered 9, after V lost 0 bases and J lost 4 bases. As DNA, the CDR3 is TGTGCCAGCAGCTTGGCCCCGATCCTAGCGGGAGGGCCAGATACGCAGTATTTT. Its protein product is CASSLAPILAGGPDTQYF.

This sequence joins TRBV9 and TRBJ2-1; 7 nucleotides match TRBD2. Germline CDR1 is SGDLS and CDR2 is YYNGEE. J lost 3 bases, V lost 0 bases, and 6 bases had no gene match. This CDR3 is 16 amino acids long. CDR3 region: CASSVGSSGLYNEQFF. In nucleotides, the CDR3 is TGTGCCAGCAGCGTAGGTTCTAGCGGCCTCTACAATGAGCAGTTCTTC.

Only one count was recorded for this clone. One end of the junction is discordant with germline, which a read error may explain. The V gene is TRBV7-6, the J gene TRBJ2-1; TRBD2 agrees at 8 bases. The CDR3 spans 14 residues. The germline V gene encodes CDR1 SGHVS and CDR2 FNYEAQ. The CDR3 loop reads CASSLAGLFNEQFF. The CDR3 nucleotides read TGTGCCAGCAGCCTAGCGGGCCTTTTCAATGAGCAGTTCTTC.

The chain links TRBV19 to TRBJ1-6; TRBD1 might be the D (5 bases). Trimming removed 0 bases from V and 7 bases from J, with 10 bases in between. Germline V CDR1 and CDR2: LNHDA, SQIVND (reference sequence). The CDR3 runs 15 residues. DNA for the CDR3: TGTGCCAGTAGTATAGATCTCCGGGGGAATTCACCCCTCCACTTT. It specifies CASSIDLRGNSPLHF.

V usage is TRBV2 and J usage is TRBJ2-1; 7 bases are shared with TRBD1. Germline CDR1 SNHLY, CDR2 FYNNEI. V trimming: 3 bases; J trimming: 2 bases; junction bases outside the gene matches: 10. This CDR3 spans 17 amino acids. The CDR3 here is CASSEGQSWDPYNEQFF. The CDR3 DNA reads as TGTGCCAGCAGTGAGGGACAGTCCTGGGACCCCTACAATGAGCAGTTCTTC.

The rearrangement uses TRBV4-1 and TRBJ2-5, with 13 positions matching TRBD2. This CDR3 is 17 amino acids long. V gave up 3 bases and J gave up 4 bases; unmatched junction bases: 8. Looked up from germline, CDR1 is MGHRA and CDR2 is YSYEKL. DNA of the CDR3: TGCGCCAGCAGCCAGGCAGAAGGACTAGCGGGAGCAGAGACCCAGTACTTC. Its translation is CASSQAEGLAGAETQYF.

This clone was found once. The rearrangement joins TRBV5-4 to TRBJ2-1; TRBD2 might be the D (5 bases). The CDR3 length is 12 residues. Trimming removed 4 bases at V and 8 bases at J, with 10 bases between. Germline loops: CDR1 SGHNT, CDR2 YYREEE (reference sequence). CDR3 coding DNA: TGTGCCAGCAGCAGAGGGTGGGATGAGCAGTTCTTC. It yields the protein CASSRGWDEQFF.